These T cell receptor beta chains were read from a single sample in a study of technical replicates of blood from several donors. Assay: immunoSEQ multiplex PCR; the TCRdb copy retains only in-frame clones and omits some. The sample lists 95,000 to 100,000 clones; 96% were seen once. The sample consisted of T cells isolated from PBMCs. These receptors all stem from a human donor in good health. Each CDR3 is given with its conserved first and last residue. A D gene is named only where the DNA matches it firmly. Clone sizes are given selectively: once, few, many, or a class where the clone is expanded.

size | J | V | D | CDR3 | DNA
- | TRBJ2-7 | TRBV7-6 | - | CASSEPYALTYEQYF | TGTGCCAGCAGCGAACCCTACGCGCTCACCTACGAGCAGTACTTC
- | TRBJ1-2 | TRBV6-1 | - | CASSETELTHYGYTF | TGTGCCAGCAGTGAGACAGAGCTCACCCATTATGGCTACACCTTC
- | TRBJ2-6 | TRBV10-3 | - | CAISLAGTRFGSGANVLTF | TGTGCCATCAGCCTTGCCGGGACTCGTTTTGGTTCTGGGGCCAACGTCCTGACTTTC
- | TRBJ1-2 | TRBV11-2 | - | CASSLDRQAYMNGYTF | TGTGCCAGCAGCTTAGATCGACAGGCCTATATGAATGGCTACACCTTC
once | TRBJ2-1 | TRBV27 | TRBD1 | CASSLLGTGEGEQFF | TGTGCCAGCAGTTTACTCGGGACAGGGGAGGGTGAGCAGTTCTTC
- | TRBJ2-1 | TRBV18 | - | CASSPPGGGNEQFF | TGTGCCAGCTCACCACCGGGGGGAGGCAATGAGCAGTTCTTC
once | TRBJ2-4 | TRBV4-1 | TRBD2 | CASSQDRRTSGFKNIQYF | TGCGCCAGCAGCCAAGATCGTCGGACTAGCGGCTTCAAAAACATTCAGTACTTC
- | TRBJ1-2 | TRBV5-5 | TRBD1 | CASSFVGQGPHYGYTF | TGTGCCAGCAGCTTTGTTGGACAGGGACCTCACTATGGCTACACCTTC
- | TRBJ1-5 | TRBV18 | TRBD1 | CASSHSGTGGNQPQHF | TGTGCCAGCTCACATTCAGGTACAGGGGGCAATCAGCCCCAGCATTTT
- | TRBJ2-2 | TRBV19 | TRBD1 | CASDGTGLTNTGELFF | TGTGCCAGCGACGGGACAGGGCTAACGAACACCGGGGAGCTGTTTTTT
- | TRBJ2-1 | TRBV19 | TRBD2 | CASIPTSGSDNEQFF | TGTGCCAGTATCCCGACTAGCGGGAGCGACAATGAGCAGTTCTTC
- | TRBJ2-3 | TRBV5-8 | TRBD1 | CASTPHLGTETSDTQYF | TGTGCCAGCACCCCTCATCTTGGGACAGAGACTTCTGATACGCAGTATTTT
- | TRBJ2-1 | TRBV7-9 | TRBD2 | CASPLPGGTASHYNEQFF | TGTGCCAGTCCCCTGCCGGGGGGTACCGCCTCCCATTACAATGAGCAGTTCTTC
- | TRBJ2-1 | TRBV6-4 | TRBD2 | CASNGFVSGSKYNEQFF | TGTGCCAGCAACGGGTTCGTTAGCGGGAGTAAGTACAATGAGCAGTTCTTC
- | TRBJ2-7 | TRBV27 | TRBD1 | CASSFTRDRAYEQYF | TGTGCCAGCAGTTTCACCCGGGACAGGGCCTACGAGCAGTACTTC
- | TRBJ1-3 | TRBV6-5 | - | CASKSSGNTIYF | TGTGCCAGCAAGAGCTCTGGAAACACCATATATTTT
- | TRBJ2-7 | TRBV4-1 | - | CASSQDFTSSNREQYF | TGCGCCAGCAGCCAAGATTTTACTAGCTCCAACCGGGAGCAGTACTTC
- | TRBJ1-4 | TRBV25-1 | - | CASSEHERGLNEKLFF | TGTGCCAGCAGTGAACACGAACGGGGATTAAATGAAAAACTGTTTTTT
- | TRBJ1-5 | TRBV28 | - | CASSSRGYSNQPQHF | TGTGCCAGCAGTTCTCGAGGGTATAGCAATCAGCCCCAGCATTTT
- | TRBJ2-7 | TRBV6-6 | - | CASSSAPWESYEQYF | TGTGCCAGCAGTTCCGCCCCTTGGGAGTCCTACGAGCAGTACTTC
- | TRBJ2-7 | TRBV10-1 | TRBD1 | CASSDGQGINYEQYF | TGCGCCAGCAGCGACGGACAGGGTATTAACTACGAGCAGTACTTC
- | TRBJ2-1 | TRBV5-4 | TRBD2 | CASSLGREGRNEQFF | TGTGCCAGCAGCTTGGGGCGGGAGGGCCGTAATGAGCAGTTCTTC
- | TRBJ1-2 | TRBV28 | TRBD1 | CASSEGQGSYGYTF | TGTGCCAGCAGTGAGGGACAGGGAAGCTATGGCTACACCTTC
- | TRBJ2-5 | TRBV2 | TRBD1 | CASRGQGRSQYF | TGTGCCAGCAGGGGACAGGGACGGTCCCAGTACTTC
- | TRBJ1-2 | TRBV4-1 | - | CASSQDWSATYGYTF | TGCGCCAGCAGCCAAGATTGGTCAGCGACCTATGGCTACACCTTC
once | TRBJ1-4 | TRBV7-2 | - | CASSLSPNEKLFF | TGTGCCAGCAGCTTGTCCCCGAATGAAAAACTGTTTTTT
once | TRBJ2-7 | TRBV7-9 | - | CASSPGSSVTPHEQYF | TGTGCCAGCAGCCCGGGGTCTAGCGTTACCCCCCACGAGCAGTACTTC
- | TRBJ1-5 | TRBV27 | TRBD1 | CASRTGERGPQHF | TGTGCCAGCAGAACAGGGGAACGCGGGCCCCAGCATTTT
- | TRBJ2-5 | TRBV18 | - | CASSPERVQETQYF | TGTGCCAGCTCACCTGAACGGGTACAAGAGACCCAGTACTTC
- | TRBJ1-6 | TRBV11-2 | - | CASSLEGGSPLHF | TGTGCCAGCAGCTTGGAAGGAGGCTCACCCCTCCACTTT
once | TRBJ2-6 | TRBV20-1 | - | CSAAGANVLTF | TGCAGTGCCGCTGGGGCCAACGTCCTGACTTTC
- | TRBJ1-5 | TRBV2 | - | CASSETHGNQPQHF | TGTGCCAGCAGTGAAACACACGGCAATCAGCCCCAGCATTTT
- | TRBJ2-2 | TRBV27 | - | CASTGDPDGELFF | TGTGCCAGCACGGGGGACCCCGATGGGGAGCTGTTTTTT
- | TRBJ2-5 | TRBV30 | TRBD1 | CAWRRAGGWETQYF | TGTGCCTGGAGGAGGGCAGGGGGCTGGGAGACCCAGTACTTC
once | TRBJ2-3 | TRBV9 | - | CASSVDGDGGDTQYF | TGTGCCAGCAGCGTAGACGGGGACGGGGGAGATACGCAGTATTTT
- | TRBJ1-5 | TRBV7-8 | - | CASSLEGEEGYSNQPQHF | TGTGCCAGCAGCTTAGAAGGGGAGGAGGGCTATAGCAATCAGCCCCAGCATTTT
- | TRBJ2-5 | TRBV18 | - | CASSPQGQTGETQYF | TGTGCCAGCTCACCGCAAGGACAGACAGGAGAGACCCAGTACTTC
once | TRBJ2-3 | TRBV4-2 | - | CASSQEGNSRTDTQYF | TGTGCCAGCAGCCAAGAGGGCAACTCCCGCACAGATACGCAGTATTTT
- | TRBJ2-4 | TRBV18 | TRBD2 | CASSLLAGGGNIQYF | TGTGCCAGCTCCCTTCTAGCGGGAGGGGGAAACATTCAGTACTTC
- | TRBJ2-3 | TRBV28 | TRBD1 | CASSVPGQGKYF | TGTGCCAGCAGTGTCCCGGGACAGGGGAAGTATTTT
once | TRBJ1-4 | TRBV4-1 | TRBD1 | CASSQIGTGNEKLFF | TGCGCCAGCAGCCAGATCGGGACAGGTAATGAAAAACTGTTTTTT